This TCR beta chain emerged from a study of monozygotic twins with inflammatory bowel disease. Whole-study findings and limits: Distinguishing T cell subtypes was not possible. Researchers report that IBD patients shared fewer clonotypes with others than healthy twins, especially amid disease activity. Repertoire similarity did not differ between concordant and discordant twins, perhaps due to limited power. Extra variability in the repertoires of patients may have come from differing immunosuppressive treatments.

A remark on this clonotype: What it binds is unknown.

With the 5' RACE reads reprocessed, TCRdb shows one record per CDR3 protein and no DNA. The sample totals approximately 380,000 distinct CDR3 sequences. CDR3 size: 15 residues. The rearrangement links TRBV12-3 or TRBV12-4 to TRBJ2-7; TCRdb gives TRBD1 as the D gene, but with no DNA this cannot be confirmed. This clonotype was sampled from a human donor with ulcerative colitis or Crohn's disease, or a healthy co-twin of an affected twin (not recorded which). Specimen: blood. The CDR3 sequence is CASSGTPKSSYEQYF.